Presented here are 24 T cell receptor beta chains from one specimen sequenced in a study of technical replicates of blood from several donors. TCRdb's copy holds only in-frame clones and misses some; the assay was immunoSEQ multiplex PCR. The repertoire holds 45,000 to 60,000 clones, with roughly 91% as singletons. The material sequenced was PBMCs. Receptors originate from a human donor in good health. Some clones in this sample may be carry-over from other donors' samples.

This clone has a single count. The chain is built from TRBV28 and TRBJ1-2, with 7 bases aligning to TRBD1. Germline assignment: CDR1 MDHEN and CDR2 SYDVKM. The CDR3 totals 16 residues. J lost 0 bases, V lost 1 base, and 5 bases had no gene match. CDR3 amino acids: CASSLYSQGTNYGYTF. The CDR3 bases are TGTGCCAGCAGTTTATATTCACAGGGGACTAACTATGGCTACACCTTC.

J is TRBJ2-5 and V is TRBV4-1; TRBD2 matches at 11 bases. V gave up 4 bases and J gave up 2 bases; unmatched junction bases: 3. The CDR3 consists of 15 residues. CDR1 MGHRA and CDR2 YSYEKL come from the germline V gene. The CDR3 region has the DNA TGCGCCAGCAGCCGACTAGCGGGAACACAAGAGACCCAGTACTTC. Protein product: CASSRLAGTQETQYF.

This clone has just a few counts. V is TRBV5-6 and J is TRBJ2-7, with TRBD1 matching over 7 bases. Germline CDR1 is SGHDT and CDR2 is YYEEEE. V was clipped by 0 bases and J by 7 bases; unmatched bases: 7. The CDR3 sequence is 14 residues long. CDR3 loop: CASSLVGGYREQYF. CDR3 nucleotide sequence: TGTGCCAGCAGCTTGGTAGGGGGCTATCGGGAGCAGTACTTC. The full variable domain, completed using reference TRBV5-6 and TRBJ2-7, is DAGVTQSPTHLIKTRGQQVTLRCSPKSGHDTVSWYQQALGQGPQFIFQYYEEEERQRGNFPDRFSGHQFPNYSSELNVNALLLGDSALYLCASSLVGGYREQYFGPGTRLTVT.

V usage is TRBV27 and J usage is TRBJ1-4; 8 bases map to TRBD1. V shed 0 bases and J 7 bases; nucleotides not matched to a gene: 10. The germline V gene has CDR1 MNHEY and CDR2 SMNVEV (reference sequence). This CDR3 comprises 17 residues. The CDR3, as DNA: TGTGCCAGCAGTTTATCACGCCCCAGGGGGCGCCCTGAAAAACTGTTTTTT. It encodes CASSLSRPRGRPEKLFF.

The chain is built from TRBV2 and TRBJ1-1, with unresolved D. This CDR3 region has 12 residues. V lost 6 bases and J 2 bases, leaving 7 bases between the germline ends. CDR1 is SNHLY, CDR2 FYNNEI, per germline. CDR3 residues: CASRGSNTEAFF. The CDR3 DNA is TGTGCCAGCAGGGGCAGTAACACTGAAGCTTTCTTT.

The rearrangement links TRBV4-1 to TRBJ1-1; TRBD1 is a possible D gene (5 bases). CDR3 length equals 14 residues. The germline V gene has CDR1 MGHRA and CDR2 YSYEKL. V lost 5 bases to trimming and J lost 2 bases, with 12 bases between them. The DNA of the CDR3 is TGCGCCAGCAGCTCAGGACAAGCCAACACTGAAGCTTTCTTT. Translated, it gives CASSSGQANTEAFF.

The gene calls are TRBV30 and TRBJ1-4, with 7 nucleotides matching TRBD1. After removal of 5 bases from V and 5 bases from J, the junction contained 8 bases not matched to a gene. The CDR3 sequence is 14 residues long. Germline CDR1 reads GTSNPN; CDR2 reads SVGIG (reference sequence). The CDR3 region has the DNA TGTGCCTGGGTGGAGGGGGCGTCGAATGAAAAACTGTTTTTT. It encodes CAWVEGASNEKLFF.

This clone was recorded a few times. The J gene is TRBJ1-2, the V gene TRBV27; the match to TRBD1 covers 7 bases. This CDR3 is 14 amino acids long. The germline gives CDR1 MNHEY, CDR2 SMNVEV (reference sequence). Trimming removed 6 bases from V and 7 bases from J; junction bases left unmatched: 11. CDR3 nucleotide sequence: TGTGCCAGCAGACCCCCCCAACAGGGGAGTGGCTACACCTTC. Protein: CASRPPQQGSGYTF.

The chain recombines TRBV7-9 with TRBJ1-1; 7 bases are shared with TRBD1. Germline CDR1 is SEHNR and CDR2 is FQNEAQ (reference sequence). The CDR3 is made up of 14 amino acids. Trimming cost V 5 bases and J 4 bases; bases outside gene matches: 7. CDR3 loop: CASSPPRDSTEAFF. DNA for the CDR3: TGTGCCAGCAGCCCTCCCCGGGACAGCACTGAAGCTTTCTTT.

This CDR3 is CASSIGGNQPQHF. The DNA of the CDR3 is TGTGCCAGCAGCATCGGAGGCAATCAGCCCCAGCATTTT. The rearrangement joins TRBV21-1 to TRBJ1-5. TRBV21-1 counts as a pseudogene. The CDR3 extends over 13 amino acids.

The V gene is TRBV2, the J gene TRBJ2-1; 11 bases match TRBD2. Germline CDR1 SNHLY, CDR2 FYNNEI. CDR3 length equals 13 residues. The V gene end was trimmed by 8 bases and the J gene end by 5 bases; junction bases not matched to a gene: 2. The CDR3 DNA sequence: TGTGCCAGCCTAGCGGGGGGAAACAATGAGCAGTTCTTC. As protein: CASLAGGNNEQFF.

This chain joins TRBV5-6 and TRBJ2-7; D not certain. The germline V gene encodes CDR1 SGHDT and CDR2 YYEEEE. Trimming took 0 bases from V and 2 from J, leaving 3 bases between them. The CDR3 spans 12 residues. CDR3 amino acids: CASSLDTYEQYF. The CDR3 nucleotides are TGTGCCAGCAGCTTGGACACCTACGAGCAGTACTTC.

The rearrangement links TRBV7-7 to TRBJ2-1; 9 positions agree with TRBD2. Germline CDR1 reads SSHAT; CDR2 reads FNYEAQ (reference sequence). This CDR3 has 13 amino acids. The trim removed 5 bases at V and 10 bases at J, leaving 6 bases unmatched. CDR3 in DNA: TGTGCCAGCAGCCCTATAGCGGGAGACGAGCAGTTCTTC. It yields the protein CASSPIAGDEQFF.

This chain links TRBV19 with TRBJ2-2; weak D call: TRBD2 (6 bases). Between the trimmed V and J ends, which lost 8 bases and 5 bases, there was a span of 15 bases. Looked up from germline, CDR1 is LNHDA and CDR2 is SQIVND (reference sequence). The length of the CDR3 is 14 residues. CDR3: CASSLRGLTGELFF. CDR3 nucleotides: TGTGCCAGTTCCTTGCGGGGCTTGACCGGGGAGCTGTTTTTT.

V usage is TRBV10-3 and J usage is TRBJ2-3; 12 nucleotides line up with TRBD2. The junction had 12 bases not matched to a gene; V was cut back by 10 bases and J by 4 bases. Germline V gene lookup returns CDR1 ENHRY and CDR2 SYGVKD. The CDR3 is 16 amino acids. The CDR3 DNA sequence: TGTGCCAGCCGCCCTGGGCTAGCGGGGGGGGCAGATACGCAGTATTTT. Amino acids: CASRPGLAGGADTQYF.

The gene calls are TRBV7-7 and TRBJ2-1; 7 nucleotides line up with TRBD2. The CDR3 runs to 15 residues. CDR1 is SSHAT, CDR2 FNYEAQ, per germline (reference sequence). The V segment lost 5 bases and the J segment 3 bases; nucleotides outside the gene matches: 7. The CDR3 DNA reads TGTGCCAGCAGCCGTGAAGGGAGGGGCTACAATGAGCAGTTCTTC. This encodes CASSREGRGYNEQFF.

V usage is TRBV18 and J usage is TRBJ2-5; D might be TRBD2 (6 bases). V lost 2 bases to trimming and J lost 5 bases, with 9 bases between them. Germline loops: CDR1 KGHSH, CDR2 LQKENI. The CDR3 totals 13 residues. The CDR3: CASSPTSSETQYF. As DNA, the CDR3 is TGTGCCAGCTCACCAACTAGCTCGGAGACCCAGTACTTC. Variable domain in full (rest from reference TRBV18 and TRBJ2-5): NAGVMQNPRHLVRRRGQEARLRCSPMKGHSHVYWYRQLPEEGLKFMVYLQKENIIDESGMPKERFSAEFPKEGPSILRIQQVVRGDSAAYFCASSPTSSETQYFGPGTRLLVL.

The V call is TRBV19, the J call TRBJ1-6, with 9 positions matching TRBD1. Germline V lookup: CDR1 LNHDA, CDR2 SQIVND (reference sequence). Trimming took 6 bases from V and 8 from J; bases not matched to a gene: 8. CDR3 length: 15 amino acids. CDR3 sequence: CASRRGTGTYSPLHF. CDR3 DNA sequence: TGTGCCAGTAGAAGAGGGACAGGGACCTATTCACCCCTCCACTTT.

The chain joins TRBV7-9 to TRBJ2-7; TRBD1 might be the D (6 bases). Trimming took 4 bases from V and 0 from J, leaving 10 bases between them. Germline V gene lookup returns CDR1 SEHNR and CDR2 FQNEAQ (reference sequence). The CDR3 spans 14 residues. In DNA, the CDR3 is TGTGCCAGCAGCTCTCGGGACAACTCCTACGAGCAGTACTTC. It codes for CASSSRDNSYEQYF.

This chain joins TRBV6-1 and TRBJ1-2; a weak D match, TRBD1 (6 bases). The CDR3 runs 15 residues. In germline, CDR1 is MNHNS, CDR2 SASEGT. Deletions cut 4 bases from V and 1 base from J, with 13 bases between. The CDR3 DNA sequence: TGTGCCAGCAGTGTGCAGGGGATTCTTAACTATGGCTACACCTTC. Its translation: CASSVQGILNYGYTF.

This clone has just one count. The chain employs TRBV4-2 and TRBJ2-3, with 12 positions matching TRBD1. This CDR3 region has 15 residues. With 4 bases clipped from V and 6 bases from J, the junction kept 5 bases outside the gene matches. Germline V gives CDR1 LGHNA, CDR2 YNFKEQ. The CDR3 DNA is TGTGCCAGCAGCCCCCAGGGACAGGGGGCGGATACGCAGTATTTT. Translation: CASSPQGQGADTQYF.

The table lists this clone with a count of one. The chain joins TRBV5-1 to TRBJ2-7; 8 nucleotides agree with TRBD2. V gave up 6 bases and J gave up 2 bases; unmatched junction bases: 10. Germline V gene sequence: CDR1 SGHRS, CDR2 YFSETQ. The CDR3 extends over 15 amino acids. The CDR3 loop is CASIPGAGGAYEQYF. The CDR3, as DNA: TGCGCCAGCATCCCCGGGGCCGGGGGGGCCTACGAGCAGTACTTC. The full variable domain, with the rest looked up from reference TRBV5-1 and TRBJ2-7, is KAGVTQTPRYLIKTRGQQVTLSCSPISGHRSVSWYQQTPGQGLQFLFEYFSETQRNKGNFPGRFSGRQFSNSRSEMNVSTLELGDSALYLCASIPGAGGAYEQYFGPGTRLTVT.

This sequence joins TRBV19 and TRBJ2-5; a possible D gene is TRBD2 (5 bases). V was cut by 5 bases and J by 7 bases, with 17 bases left in between. The CDR3 runs to 14 residues. The germline V gene encodes CDR1 LNHDA and CDR2 SQIVND (reference sequence). CDR3 protein: CASSSGLGKGTQYF. The DNA for the CDR3 is TGTGCCAGTAGTTCGGGGTTAGGGAAGGGGACCCAGTACTTC.

The V and J genes are TRBV9 and TRBJ2-3; possible D gene TRBD1, 6 bases. V lost 0 bases and J 11 bases, leaving 13 bases between the germline ends. Germline V gene sequence: CDR1 SGDLS, CDR2 YYNGEE. The CDR3 has 13 residues. The CDR3 region is CASSVEAQGRQYF. CDR3 bases: TGTGCCAGCAGCGTAGAAGCACAGGGAAGGCAGTATTTT.